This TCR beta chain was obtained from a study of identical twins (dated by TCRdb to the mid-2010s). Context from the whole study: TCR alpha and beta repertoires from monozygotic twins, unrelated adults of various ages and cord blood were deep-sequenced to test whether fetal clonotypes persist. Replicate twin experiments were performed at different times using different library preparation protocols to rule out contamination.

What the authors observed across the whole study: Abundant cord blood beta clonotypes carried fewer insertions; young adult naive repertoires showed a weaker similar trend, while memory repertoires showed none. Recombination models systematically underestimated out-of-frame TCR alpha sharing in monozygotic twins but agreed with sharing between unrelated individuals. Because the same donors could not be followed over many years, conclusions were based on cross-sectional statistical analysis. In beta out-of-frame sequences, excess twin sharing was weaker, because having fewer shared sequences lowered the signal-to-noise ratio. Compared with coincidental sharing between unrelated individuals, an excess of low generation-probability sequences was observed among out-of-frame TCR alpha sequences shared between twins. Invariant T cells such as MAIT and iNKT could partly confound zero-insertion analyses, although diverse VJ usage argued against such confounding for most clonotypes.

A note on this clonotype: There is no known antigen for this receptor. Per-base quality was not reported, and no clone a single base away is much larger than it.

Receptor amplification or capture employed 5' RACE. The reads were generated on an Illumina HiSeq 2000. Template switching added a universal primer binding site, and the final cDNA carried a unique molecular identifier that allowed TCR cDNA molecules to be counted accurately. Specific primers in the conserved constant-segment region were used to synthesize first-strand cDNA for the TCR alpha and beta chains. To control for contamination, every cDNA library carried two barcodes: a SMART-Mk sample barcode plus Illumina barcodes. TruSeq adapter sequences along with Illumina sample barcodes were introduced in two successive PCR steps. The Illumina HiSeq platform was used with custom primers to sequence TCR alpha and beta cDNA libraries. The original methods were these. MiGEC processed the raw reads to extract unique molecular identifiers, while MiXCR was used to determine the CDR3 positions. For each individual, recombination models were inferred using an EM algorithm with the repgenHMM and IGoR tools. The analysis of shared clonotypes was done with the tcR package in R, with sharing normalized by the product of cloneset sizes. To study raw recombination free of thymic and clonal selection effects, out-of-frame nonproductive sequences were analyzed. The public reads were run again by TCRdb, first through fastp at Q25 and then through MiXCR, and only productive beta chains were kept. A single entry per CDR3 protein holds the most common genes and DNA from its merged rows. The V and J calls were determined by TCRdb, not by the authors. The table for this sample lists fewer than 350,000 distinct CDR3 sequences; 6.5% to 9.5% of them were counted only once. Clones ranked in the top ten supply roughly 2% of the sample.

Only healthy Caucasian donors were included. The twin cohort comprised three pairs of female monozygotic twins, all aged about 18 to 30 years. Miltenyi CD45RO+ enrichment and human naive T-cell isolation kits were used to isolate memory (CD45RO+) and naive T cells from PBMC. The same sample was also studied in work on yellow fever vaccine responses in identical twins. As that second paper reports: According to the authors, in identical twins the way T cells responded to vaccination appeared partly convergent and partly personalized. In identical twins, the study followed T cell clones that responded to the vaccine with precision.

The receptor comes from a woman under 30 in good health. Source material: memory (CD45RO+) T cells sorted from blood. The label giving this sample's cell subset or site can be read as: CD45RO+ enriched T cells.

The DNA reads as follows: TGTGCCAGCAGCTTAGAAGGGACTAGCGGTAGGAACGAGCAGTACTTC. The translation is CASSLEGTSGRNEQYF. Recombination linked TRBV7-9 to TRBJ2-7; 11 central nucleotides agree with TRBD2. Reading from cysteine to phenylalanine, the CDR3 counts 16 amino acids. The entry retains the CDR3 DNA only, 48 bases that are in frame from base 1. The junction shows trimming of 1 base on V and 5 bases on J, and the gene matches do not reach 7 bases of it. CDR1 and CDR2, looked up from the germline V gene (reference sequence), are SEHNR and FQNEAQ.